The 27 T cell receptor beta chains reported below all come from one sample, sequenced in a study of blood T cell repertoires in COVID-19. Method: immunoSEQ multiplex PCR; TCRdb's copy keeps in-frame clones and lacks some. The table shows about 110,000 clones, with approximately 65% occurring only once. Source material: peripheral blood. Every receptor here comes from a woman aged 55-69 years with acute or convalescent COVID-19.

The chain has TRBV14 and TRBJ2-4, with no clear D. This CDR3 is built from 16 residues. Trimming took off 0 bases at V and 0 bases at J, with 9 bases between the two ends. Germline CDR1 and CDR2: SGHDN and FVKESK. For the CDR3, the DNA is TGTGCCAGCAGCCAAGAAGCTGAACTAGCCAAAAACATTCAGTACTTC. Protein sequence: CASSQEAELAKNIQYF.

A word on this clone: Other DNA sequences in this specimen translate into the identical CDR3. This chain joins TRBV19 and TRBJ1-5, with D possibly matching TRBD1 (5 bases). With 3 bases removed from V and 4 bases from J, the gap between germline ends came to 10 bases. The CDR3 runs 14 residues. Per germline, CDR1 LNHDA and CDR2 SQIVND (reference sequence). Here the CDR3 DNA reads TGTGCCAGTAGTATCCAGGGAGGTAATCAGCCCCAGCATTTT. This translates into CASSIQGGNQPQHF.

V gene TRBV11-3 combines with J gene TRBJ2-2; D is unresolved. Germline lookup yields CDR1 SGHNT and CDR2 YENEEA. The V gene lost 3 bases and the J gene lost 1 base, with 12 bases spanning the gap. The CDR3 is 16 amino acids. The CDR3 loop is CASSFYGQENTGELFF. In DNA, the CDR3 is TGTGCCAGCAGCTTTTATGGGCAGGAGAACACCGGGGAGCTGTTTTTT.

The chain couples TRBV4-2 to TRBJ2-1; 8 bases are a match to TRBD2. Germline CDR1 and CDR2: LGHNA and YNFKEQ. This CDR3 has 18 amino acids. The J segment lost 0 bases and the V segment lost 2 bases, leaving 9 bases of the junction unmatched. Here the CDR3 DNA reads TGTGCCAGCAGCCAATACGGCGGGGGGTCACGCTCCTACAATGAGCAGTTCTTC. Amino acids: CASSQYGGGSRSYNEQFF.

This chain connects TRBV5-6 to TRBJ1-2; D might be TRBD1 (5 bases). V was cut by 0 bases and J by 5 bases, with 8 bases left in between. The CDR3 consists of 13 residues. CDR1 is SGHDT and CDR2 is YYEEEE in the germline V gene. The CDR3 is CASSLDTGYGYTF. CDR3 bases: TGTGCCAGCAGCTTGGATACAGGTTATGGCTACACCTTC.

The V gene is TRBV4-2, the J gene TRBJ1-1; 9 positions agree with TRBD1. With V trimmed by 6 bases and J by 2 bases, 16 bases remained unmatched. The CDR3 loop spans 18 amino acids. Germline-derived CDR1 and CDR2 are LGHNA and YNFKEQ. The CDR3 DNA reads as TGTGCCAGCAGTCGCCGAATTACAGGGGGCTCCACCAACACTGAAGCTTTCTTT. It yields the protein CASSRRITGGSTNTEAFF.

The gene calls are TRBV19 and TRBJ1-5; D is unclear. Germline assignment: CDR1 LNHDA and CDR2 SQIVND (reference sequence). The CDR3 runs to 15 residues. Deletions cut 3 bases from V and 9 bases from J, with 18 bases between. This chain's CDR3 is CASSMEAAGSSPQHF. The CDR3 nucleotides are TGTGCCAGTAGTATGGAGGCGGCCGGGTCATCGCCCCAGCATTTT.

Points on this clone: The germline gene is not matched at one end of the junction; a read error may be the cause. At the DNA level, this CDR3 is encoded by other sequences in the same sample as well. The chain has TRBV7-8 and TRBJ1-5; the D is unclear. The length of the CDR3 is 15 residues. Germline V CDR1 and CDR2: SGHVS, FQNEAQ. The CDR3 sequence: CASSRYPGSNQPQHF. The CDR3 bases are TGTGCCAGCAGCCGCTACCCCGGTAGCAATCAGCCCCAACATTTT.

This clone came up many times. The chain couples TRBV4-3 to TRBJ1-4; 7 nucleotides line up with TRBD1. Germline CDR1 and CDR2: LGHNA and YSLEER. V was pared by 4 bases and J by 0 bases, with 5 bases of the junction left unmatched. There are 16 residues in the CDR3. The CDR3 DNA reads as TGCGCCAGCAGCCGGGGGGACAGTGCAACTAATGAAAAACTGTTTTTT. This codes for CASSRGDSATNEKLFF.

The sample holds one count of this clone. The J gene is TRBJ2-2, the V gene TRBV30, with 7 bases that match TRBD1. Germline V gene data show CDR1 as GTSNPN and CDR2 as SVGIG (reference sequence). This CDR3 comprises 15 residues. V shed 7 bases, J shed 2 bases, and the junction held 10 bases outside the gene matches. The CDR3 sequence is CALNRQGLNTGELFF. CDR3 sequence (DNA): TGTGCCTTAAACCGACAGGGATTAAACACCGGGGAGCTGTTTTTT.

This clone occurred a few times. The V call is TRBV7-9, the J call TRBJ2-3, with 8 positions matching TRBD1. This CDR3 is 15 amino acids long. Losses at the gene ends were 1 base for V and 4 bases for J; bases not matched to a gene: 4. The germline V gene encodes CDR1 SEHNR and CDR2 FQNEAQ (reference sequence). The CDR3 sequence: CASSLGTGISDTQYF. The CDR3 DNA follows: TGTGCCAGCAGCTTAGGGACAGGGATCTCAGATACGCAGTATTTT.

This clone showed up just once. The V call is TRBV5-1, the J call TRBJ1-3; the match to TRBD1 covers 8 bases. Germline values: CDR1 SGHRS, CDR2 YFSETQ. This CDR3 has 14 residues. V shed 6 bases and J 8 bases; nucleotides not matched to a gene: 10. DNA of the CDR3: TGCGCCAGCACCTTCAGGGGGCCTGAAGACACCATATATTTT. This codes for CASTFRGPEDTIYF.

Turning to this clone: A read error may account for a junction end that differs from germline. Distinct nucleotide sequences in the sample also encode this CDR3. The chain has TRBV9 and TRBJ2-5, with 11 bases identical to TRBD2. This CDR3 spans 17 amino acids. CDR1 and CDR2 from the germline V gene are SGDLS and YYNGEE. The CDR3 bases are TGTGCCCGCAGCCCGGGGGGGGCTAGCGGGGGGCGGGAGACCCAGTACTTC. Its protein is CARSPGGASGGRETQYF.

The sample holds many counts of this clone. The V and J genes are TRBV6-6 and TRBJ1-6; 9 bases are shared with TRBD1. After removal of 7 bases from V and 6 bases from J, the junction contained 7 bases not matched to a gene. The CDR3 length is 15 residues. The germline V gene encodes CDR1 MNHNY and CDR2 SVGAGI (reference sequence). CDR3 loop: CASTQRDRVNSPLHF. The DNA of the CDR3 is TGTGCCAGCACCCAAAGGGACAGGGTTAATTCACCCCTCCACTTT.

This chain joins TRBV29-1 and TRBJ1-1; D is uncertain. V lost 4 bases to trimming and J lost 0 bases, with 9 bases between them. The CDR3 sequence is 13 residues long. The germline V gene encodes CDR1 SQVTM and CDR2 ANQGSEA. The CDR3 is CSVARVLNTEAFF. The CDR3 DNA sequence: TGCAGCGTTGCGAGGGTACTGAACACTGAAGCTTTCTTT.

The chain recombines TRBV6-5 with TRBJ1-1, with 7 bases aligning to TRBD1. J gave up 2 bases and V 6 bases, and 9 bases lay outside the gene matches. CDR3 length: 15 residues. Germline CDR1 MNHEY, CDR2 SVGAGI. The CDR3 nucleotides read TGTGCCAGCAGGCGGGCTCGGGACAGCAACACTGAAGCTTTCTTT. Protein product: CASRRARDSNTEAFF.

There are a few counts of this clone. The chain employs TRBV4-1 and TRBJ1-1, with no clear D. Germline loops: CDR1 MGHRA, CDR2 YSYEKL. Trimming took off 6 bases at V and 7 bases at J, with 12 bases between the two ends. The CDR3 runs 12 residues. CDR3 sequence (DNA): TGCGCCAGCAGTCTTGGAGACGATGAAGCTTTCTTT. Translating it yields CASSLGDDEAFF.

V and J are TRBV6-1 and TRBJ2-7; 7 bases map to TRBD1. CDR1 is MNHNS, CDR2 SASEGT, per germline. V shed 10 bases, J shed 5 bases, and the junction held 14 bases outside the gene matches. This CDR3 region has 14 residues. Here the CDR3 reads CAISRRQGYHEQYF. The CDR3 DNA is TGTGCCATCTCGCGTAGACAGGGATATCACGAGCAGTACTTC.

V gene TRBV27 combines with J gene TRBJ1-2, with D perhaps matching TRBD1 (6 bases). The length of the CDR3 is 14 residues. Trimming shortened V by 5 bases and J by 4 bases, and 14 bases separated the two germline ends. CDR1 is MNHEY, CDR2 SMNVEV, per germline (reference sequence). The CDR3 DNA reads TGTGCCAGCAGTCCGACGACAGGAAGCTATGGCTACACCTTC. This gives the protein CASSPTTGSYGYTF.

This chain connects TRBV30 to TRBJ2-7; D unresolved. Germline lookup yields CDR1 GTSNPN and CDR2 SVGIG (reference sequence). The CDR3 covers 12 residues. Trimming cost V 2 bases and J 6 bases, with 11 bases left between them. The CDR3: CAWSRLDREQYF. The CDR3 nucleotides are TGTGCCTGGAGTCGGCTAGACCGCGAGCAGTACTTC.

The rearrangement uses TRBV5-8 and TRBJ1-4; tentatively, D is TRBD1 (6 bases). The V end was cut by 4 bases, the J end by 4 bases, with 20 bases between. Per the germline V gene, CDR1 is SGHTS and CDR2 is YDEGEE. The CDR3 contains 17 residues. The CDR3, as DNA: TGTGCCAGCAGCCAGGACATACGGACAGCCTATAATGAAAAACTGTTTTTT. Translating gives CASSQDIRTAYNEKLFF.

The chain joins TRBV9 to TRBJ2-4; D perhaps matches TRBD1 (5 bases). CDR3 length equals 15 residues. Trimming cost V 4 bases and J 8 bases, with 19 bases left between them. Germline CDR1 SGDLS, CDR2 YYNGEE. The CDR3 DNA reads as TGTGCCAGCAGCTCTAGTGCGCAGGGTAGTGACATTCAGTACTTC. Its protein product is CASSSSAQGSDIQYF.

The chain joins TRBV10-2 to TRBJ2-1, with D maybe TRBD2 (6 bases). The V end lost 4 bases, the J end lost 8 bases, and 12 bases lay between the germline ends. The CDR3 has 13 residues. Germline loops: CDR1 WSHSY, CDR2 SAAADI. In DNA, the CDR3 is TGCGCCAGCAGTGTTCCGGGGAGGTATGAGCAGTTCTTC. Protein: CASSVPGRYEQFF.

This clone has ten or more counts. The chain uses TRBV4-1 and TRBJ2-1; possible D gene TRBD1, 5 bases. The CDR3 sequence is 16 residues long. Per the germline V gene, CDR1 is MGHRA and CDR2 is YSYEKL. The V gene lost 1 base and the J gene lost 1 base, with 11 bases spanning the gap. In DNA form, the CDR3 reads TGCGCCAGCAGCCAAGTGGACATTATATCCTACAATGAGCAGTTCTTC. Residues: CASSQVDIISYNEQFF.

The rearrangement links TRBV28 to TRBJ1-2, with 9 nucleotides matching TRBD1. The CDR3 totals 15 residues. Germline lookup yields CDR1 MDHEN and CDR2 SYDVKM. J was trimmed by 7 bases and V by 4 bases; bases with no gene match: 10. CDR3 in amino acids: CASSSGQGDLGGYTF. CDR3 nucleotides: TGTGCCAGCAGTTCGGGACAGGGTGATCTCGGTGGCTACACCTTC.

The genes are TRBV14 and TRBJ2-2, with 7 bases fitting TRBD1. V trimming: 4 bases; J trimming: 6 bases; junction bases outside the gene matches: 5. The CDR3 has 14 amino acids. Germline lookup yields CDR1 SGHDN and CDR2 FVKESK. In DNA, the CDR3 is TGTGCCAGCAGCCTTACAGGGGCGCCCGGGGAGCTGTTTTTT. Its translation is CASSLTGAPGELFF.

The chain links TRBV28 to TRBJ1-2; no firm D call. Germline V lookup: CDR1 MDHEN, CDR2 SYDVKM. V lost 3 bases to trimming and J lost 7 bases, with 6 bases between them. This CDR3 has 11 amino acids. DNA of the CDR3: TGTGCCAGCAGTTTCTCAGGTGGCTACACCTTC. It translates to CASSFSGGYTF.